One sample yielded the 20 T cell receptor beta chains listed below, sequenced in a study of CD8 T cells in ankylosing spondylitis (dated by TCRdb to the late 2010s). The method behind the library was 5' RACE. Sequencing was performed on an Illumina HiSeq 2500. The raw public data were reprocessed by TCRdb itself: fastp quality trimming at Q25, MiXCR clonotype calling, in-frame beta chains only. Under each unique CDR3 protein, matching rows form one entry showing the most common genes and DNA. This sample holds some 250,000 distinct CDR3 sequences; roughly a quarter were observed only once. Together, the top ten hold 0.5% to 0.65% of the sample. What was sequenced was blood, either unsorted or a sorted T cell fraction (not recorded which). The source of these receptors is a male donor with ankylosing spondylitis or in good health (not recorded which).

This chain joins TRBV12-3 or TRBV12-4 and TRBJ2-2; D may be TRBD2 (5 bases). V was cut by 6 bases and J by 7 bases, with 15 bases left in between. The CDR3 loop spans 14 amino acids. The DNA of the CDR3 is TGTGCCAGCAGCCGGAGGTTCGATGGCGGGGAGCTGTTTTTT. Amino acids: CASSRRFDGGELFF.

This clonotype was recorded at least ten times. The chain links TRBV20-1 to TRBJ2-5; TRBD1 matches 8 bases. From germline, CDR1 is DFQATT and CDR2 SNEGSKA (reference sequence). This CDR3 region has 14 residues. V trimming: 3 bases; J trimming: 5 bases; junction bases outside the gene matches: 8. CDR3 DNA sequence: TGCAGTGCTAGCCCCTTTGACAGGGGCGAGACCCAGTACTTC. Protein: CSASPFDRGETQYF.

The V and J genes are TRBV20-1 and TRBJ2-3; TRBD2 aligns across 13 bases. The CDR3 has 15 amino acids. Germline CDR1 reads DFQATT; CDR2 reads SNEGSKA (reference sequence). J lost 10 bases, V lost 3 bases, and 10 bases had no gene match. The CDR3 region is CSASQLLAGGRPQYF. The CDR3 region has the DNA TGCAGTGCTAGCCAACTACTAGCGGGGGGGCGGCCGCAGTATTTT.

The rearrangement uses TRBV20-1 and TRBJ2-3, with 11 bases identical to TRBD2. This CDR3 is built from 14 residues. Trimming at V came to 4 bases and at J to 7 bases, leaving 7 bases not matched to a gene. Germline V gene sequence: CDR1 DFQATT, CDR2 SNEGSKA (reference sequence). The CDR3 is CSATTGTSGYTQYF. Written as DNA, the CDR3 is TGCAGTGCTACCACCGGGACTAGCGGATATACGCAGTATTTT.

The V gene is TRBV2, the J gene TRBJ1-6; 10 positions agree with TRBD1. V trimming: 7 bases; J trimming: 7 bases; junction bases outside the gene matches: 10. This CDR3 spans 16 amino acids. Germline V gene sequence: CDR1 SNHLY, CDR2 FYNNEI. CDR3 nucleotide sequence: TGTGCCAGCACCTACTCGCGGACAGGGGGGAATTCACCCCTCCACTTT. Amino acid sequence: CASTYSRTGGNSPLHF.

The rearrangement uses TRBV20-1 and TRBJ2-5; D is uncertain. The V gene's germline CDR1 is DFQATT and CDR2 SNEGSKA (reference sequence). The CDR3 spans 13 residues. Trimming took 4 bases from V and 1 from J, leaving 10 bases between them. CDR3 sequence (DNA): TGCAGTGCTAACCTAGTTTCCCAAGAGACCCAGTACTTC. Amino acid sequence: CSANLVSQETQYF.

This sequence joins TRBV6-5 and TRBJ1-6; TRBD1 is a possible D gene (6 bases). V dropped 0 bases and J dropped 10 bases, with 16 bases sitting between them. The CDR3 runs 16 residues. CDR1 MNHEY and CDR2 SVGAGI come from the germline V gene. CDR3 in amino acids: CASSYSGDTGLSPLHF. The CDR3 DNA is TGTGCCAGCAGTTACTCGGGAGATACAGGGTTATCACCCCTCCACTTT.

The table lists this clonotype with many counts. The rearrangement uses TRBV15 and TRBJ1-1, with a possible D match to TRBD1 (6 bases). The CDR3 is made up of 17 amino acids. CDR1 LNHNV and CDR2 YYDKDF come from the germline V gene (reference sequence). The V end lost 0 bases, the J end lost 2 bases, and 16 bases lay between the germline ends. The chain's CDR3 is CATSRDIGQGRNTEAFF. The CDR3 DNA reads as TGTGCCACCAGCAGAGATATTGGTCAGGGGAGAAACACTGAAGCTTTCTTT.

This clonotype came up a few times. The chain is built from TRBV20-1 and TRBJ1-1, with TRBD1 as a possible D gene (5 bases). This CDR3 has 13 amino acids. Per the germline V gene, CDR1 is DFQATT and CDR2 is SNEGSKA (reference sequence). The ends were cut back, 6 bases at V and 3 bases at J, with 14 bases in the middle. The CDR3 nucleotides are TGCAGTGCCGAGGGGCCGGGGGACACTGAAGCTTTCTTT. This translates into CSAEGPGDTEAFF.

This clonotype was seen at least ten times. The genes are TRBV5-5 and TRBJ1-2; D perhaps matches TRBD1 (5 bases). The ends were cut back, 0 bases at V and 8 bases at J, with 17 bases in the middle. There are 15 residues in the CDR3. Germline V CDR1 and CDR2: SGHKS, YYEKEE (reference sequence). CDR3 nucleotide sequence: TGTGCCAGCAGCTTGGAAATCGTAGGGGTAGGAGGCTACACCTTC. The encoded protein is CASSLEIVGVGGYTF. Variable domain in full (rest from reference TRBV5-5 and TRBJ1-2): DAGVTQSPTHLIKTRGQQVTLRCSPISGHKSVSWYQQVLGQGPQFIFQYYEKEERGRGNFPDRFSARQFPNYSSELNVNALLLGDSALYLCASSLEIVGVGGYTFGSGTRLTVV.

The table lists this clonotype with many counts. This chain connects TRBV29-1 to TRBJ1-3; D unresolved. CDR1 and CDR2 (germline): SQVTM, ANQGSEA. Between the trimmed V and J ends, which lost 0 bases and 0 bases, there was a span of 6 bases. The CDR3 is 14 amino acids. The CDR3 DNA follows: TGCAGCGTTGAAGACAGCACCTCTGGAAACACCATATATTTT. The encoded protein is CSVEDSTSGNTIYF.

The sample holds many counts of this clonotype. The chain couples TRBV20-1 to TRBJ2-3, with D maybe TRBD2 (7 bases). The CDR3 has 15 residues. The V gene's germline CDR1 is DFQATT and CDR2 SNEGSKA (reference sequence). V was cut by 3 bases and J by 1 base, with 14 bases left in between. CDR3 nucleotide sequence: TGCAGTGCTAGCCTAGGGGGGGCCGGCACAGATACGCAGTATTTT. Amino acid sequence: CSASLGGAGTDTQYF.

This clonotype was recorded a few times. The CDR3 region has the DNA TGTGCCAGCCGACCGGGACTAGTTGGTTACAATGAGCAGTTCTTC. It is translated as CASRPGLVGYNEQFF. The V and J genes are TRBV7-6 and TRBJ2-1, with 8 positions matching TRBD2. V trimming: 8 bases; J trimming: 4 bases; junction bases outside the gene matches: 10. Germline loops: CDR1 SGHVS, CDR2 FNYEAQ. The CDR3 sequence is 15 residues long.

This clonotype occurred a few times. V is TRBV12-3 or TRBV12-4 and J is TRBJ2-7; D is uncertain. The ends were cut back, 5 bases at V and 4 bases at J, with 9 bases in the middle. There are 12 residues in the CDR3. The CDR3 sequence: CASSPELYEQYF. The CDR3 coding sequence is TGTGCCAGCAGTCCGGAACTTTACGAGCAGTACTTC.

This clonotype was observed at least ten times. This chain joins TRBV7-9 and TRBJ2-1; D may be TRBD2 (5 bases). V was pared by 2 bases and J by 8 bases, with 10 bases between. The CDR3 has 13 amino acids. The V gene's germline CDR1 is SEHNR and CDR2 FQNEAQ (reference sequence). CDR3 sequence (DNA): TGTGCCAGCAGCTTATCGGGGAGCGATGAGCAGTTCTTC. Translating gives CASSLSGSDEQFF. The full variable domain, completed using reference TRBV7-9 and TRBJ2-1, is DTGVSQNPRHKITKRGQNVTFRCDPISEHNRLYWYRQTLGQGPEFLTYFQNEAQLEKSRLLSDRFSAERPKGSFSTLEIQRTEQGDSAMYLCASSLSGSDEQFFGPGTRLTVL.

This clonotype was counted ten times or more. The chain links TRBV3-1 to TRBJ1-1, with TRBD1 as a possible D gene (5 bases). The ends were cut back, 2 bases at V and 7 bases at J, with 8 bases in the middle. The CDR3 spans 12 residues. In germline, CDR1 is LGHDT, CDR2 YNNKEL (reference sequence). CDR3 bases: TGTGCCAGCAGCCAACTAAGGGGTGAAGCTTTCTTT. This gives the protein CASSQLRGEAFF.

Only a few counts were recorded for this clonotype. The chain joins TRBV20-1 to TRBJ2-6; no reliable D call. Trimming took off 0 bases at V and 1 base at J, with 4 bases between the two ends. This CDR3 comprises 14 residues. The germline CDR1 and CDR2 sequences are DFQATT and SNEGSKA (reference sequence). The CDR3 DNA reads TGCAGTGCTAGAGATGGGTCTGGGGCCAACGTCCTGACTTTC. Protein product: CSARDGSGANVLTF.

Ten or more counts support this clonotype. The chain joins TRBV2 to TRBJ2-1, with 7 bases lining up with TRBD2. The trim removed 6 bases at V and 9 bases at J, leaving 11 bases unmatched. The CDR3 has 14 amino acids. Germline loops: CDR1 SNHLY, CDR2 FYNNEI. CDR3 in DNA: TGTGCCAGCAGCCCCCGGGCCGAGCGGGGTGAGCAGTTCTTC. It translates to CASSPRAERGEQFF.

The chain carries TRBV10-3 and TRBJ2-3, with TRBD1 identical over 7 bases. Germline V gives CDR1 ENHRY, CDR2 SYGVKD. V lost 10 bases to trimming and J lost 2 bases; unmatched junction nucleotides: 9. This CDR3 has 14 residues. CDR3 DNA: TGTGCCACCCAGTGGGACAGCTTCACAGATACGCAGTATTTT. Protein: CATQWDSFTDTQYF.

The rearrangement uses TRBV20-1 and TRBJ2-1; D is possibly TRBD1 (6 bases). V was cut by 6 bases and J by 2 bases, with 17 bases left in between. Looked up from germline, CDR1 is DFQATT and CDR2 is SNEGSKA (reference sequence). This CDR3 is built from 15 residues. CDR3 bases: TGCAGTGCCCTGGCGCCCAACAGGGCCTACAATGAGCAGTTCTTC. This codes for CSALAPNRAYNEQFF.